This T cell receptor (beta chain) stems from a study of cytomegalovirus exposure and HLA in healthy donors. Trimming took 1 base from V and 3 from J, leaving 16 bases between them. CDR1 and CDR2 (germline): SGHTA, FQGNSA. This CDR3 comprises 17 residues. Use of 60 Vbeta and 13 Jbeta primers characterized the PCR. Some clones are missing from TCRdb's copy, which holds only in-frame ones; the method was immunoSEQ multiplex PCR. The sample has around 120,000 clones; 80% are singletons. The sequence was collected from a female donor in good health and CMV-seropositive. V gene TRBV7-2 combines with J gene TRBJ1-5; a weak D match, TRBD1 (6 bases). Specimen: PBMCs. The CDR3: CASSLGTYTGLNQPQHF. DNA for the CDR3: TGTGCCAGCAGCTTAGGTACTTACACAGGGCTCAATCAGCCCCAGCATTTT.